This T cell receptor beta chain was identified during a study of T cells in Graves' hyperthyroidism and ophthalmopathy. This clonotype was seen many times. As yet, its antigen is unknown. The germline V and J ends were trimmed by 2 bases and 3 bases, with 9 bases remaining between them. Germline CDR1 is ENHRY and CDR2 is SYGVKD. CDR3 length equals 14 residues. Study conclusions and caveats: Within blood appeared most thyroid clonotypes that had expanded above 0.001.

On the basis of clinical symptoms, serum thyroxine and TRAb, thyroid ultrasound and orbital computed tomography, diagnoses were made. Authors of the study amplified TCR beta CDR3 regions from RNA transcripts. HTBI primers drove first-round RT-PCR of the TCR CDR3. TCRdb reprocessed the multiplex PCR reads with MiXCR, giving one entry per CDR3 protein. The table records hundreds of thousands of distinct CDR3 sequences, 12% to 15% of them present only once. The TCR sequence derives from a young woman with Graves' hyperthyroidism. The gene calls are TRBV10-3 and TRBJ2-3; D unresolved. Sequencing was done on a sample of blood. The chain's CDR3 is CAISEPGGTDTQYF. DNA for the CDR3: TGTGCCATCAGTGAGCCCGGTGGGACAGATACGCAGTATTTT.